This record looks at one T cell receptor (beta chain) sequence and its context. CDR3 size: 16 residues. The junction had 8 bases not matched to a gene; V was cut back by 0 bases and J by 7 bases. The germline V gene has CDR1 SGHTA and CDR2 FQGNSA. This specimen belongs to a study of blood T cell repertoires in COVID-19. Across the whole study: From the United States, Italy and Spain came samples of acute and convalescent COVID-19. T cells, B-cell-depleted T cells, or PBMCs provided the cDNA or gDNA that served as material.

The authors' processing: Estimates of nucleated cell counts were drawn from the amplification of reference gene primers. Repertoires were generated with immunoSEQ multiplex PCR, while TCRdb's copy carries only in-frame clones and drops some. V, J and clone size reflect that table, while D and trimming were determined from the DNA. The sample holds around 4,500 clones; approximately 80% are singletons and the top ten take roughly 13%. This TCR derives from a man between 65 and 85 years old with active COVID-19. V and J are TRBV7-2 and TRBJ2-2; TRBD1 aligns across 7 bases. What was sequenced was peripheral blood. CDR3 DNA sequence: TGTGCCAGCAGCTTAGCTGAAAGACAGGGAGTCGGGGAGCTGTTTTTT. Its protein product is CASSLAERQGVGELFF.